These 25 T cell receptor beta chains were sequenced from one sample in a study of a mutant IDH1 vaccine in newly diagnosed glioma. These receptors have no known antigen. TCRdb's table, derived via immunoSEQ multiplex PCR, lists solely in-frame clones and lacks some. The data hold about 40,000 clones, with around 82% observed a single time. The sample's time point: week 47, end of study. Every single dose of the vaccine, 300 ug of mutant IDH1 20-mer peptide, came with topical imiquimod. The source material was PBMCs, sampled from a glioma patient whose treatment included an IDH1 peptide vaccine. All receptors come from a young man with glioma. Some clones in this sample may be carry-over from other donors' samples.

The CDR3: CASSQWHPKGQGNYGYTF. DNA of the CDR3: TGCGCCAGCAGCCAGTGGCACCCCAAGGGACAGGGGAACTATGGCTACACCTTC. The rearrangement joins TRBV4-3 to TRBJ1-2; 10 bases agree with TRBD1. Germline values: CDR1 LGHNA, CDR2 YSLEER. V gave up 3 bases and J gave up 2 bases; unmatched junction bases: 12. The CDR3 sequence is 18 residues long.

The CDR3 protein is CASGSQGKSEQFF. The CDR3 DNA sequence: TGCGCCAGCGGCTCTCAGGGGAAGAGTGAGCAGTTCTTC. The chain joins TRBV5-1 to TRBJ2-1; D is possibly TRBD1 (6 bases). Germline V gene lookup returns CDR1 SGHRS and CDR2 YFSETQ. With 7 bases removed from V and 9 bases from J, the gap between germline ends came to 17 bases. The CDR3 consists of 13 residues.

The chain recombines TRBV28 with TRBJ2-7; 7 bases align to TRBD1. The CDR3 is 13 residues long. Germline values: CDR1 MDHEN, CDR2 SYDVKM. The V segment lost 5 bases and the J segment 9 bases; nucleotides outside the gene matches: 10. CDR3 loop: CASSLGTVSVQYF. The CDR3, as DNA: TGTGCCAGCAGTCTGGGGACAGTATCTGTGCAGTACTTC.

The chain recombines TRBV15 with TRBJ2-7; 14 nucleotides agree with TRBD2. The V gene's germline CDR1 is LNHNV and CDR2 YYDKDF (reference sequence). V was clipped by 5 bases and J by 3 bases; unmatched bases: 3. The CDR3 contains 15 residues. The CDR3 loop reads CATSVGLAGGYEQYF. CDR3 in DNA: TGTGCCACCAGCGTTGGACTAGCGGGGGGCTACGAGCAGTACTTC.

The CDR3 reads CASSVTGANVLTF. The CDR3 DNA reads as TGTGCCAGCAGTGTAACTGGGGCCAACGTCCTGACTTTC. This chain connects TRBV25-1 to TRBJ2-6; D call uncertain. Germline V gene lookup returns CDR1 MGHDK and CDR2 SYGVNS. The CDR3 is made up of 13 amino acids. V gave up 4 bases and J gave up 2 bases, with 3 bases separating them.

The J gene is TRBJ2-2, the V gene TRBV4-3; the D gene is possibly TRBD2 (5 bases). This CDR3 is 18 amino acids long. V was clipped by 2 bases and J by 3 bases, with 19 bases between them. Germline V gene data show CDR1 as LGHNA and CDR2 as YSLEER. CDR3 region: CASSQPWTGAWDTGELFF. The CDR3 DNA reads TGCGCCAGCAGCCAACCCTGGACTGGAGCGTGGGACACCGGGGAGCTGTTTTTT.

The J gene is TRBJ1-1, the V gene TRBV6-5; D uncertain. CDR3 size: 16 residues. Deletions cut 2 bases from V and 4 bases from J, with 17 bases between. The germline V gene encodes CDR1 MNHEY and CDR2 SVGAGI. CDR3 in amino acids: CASSYEAPNWSTEAFF. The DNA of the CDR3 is TGTGCCAGCAGTTACGAGGCCCCAAATTGGAGCACTGAAGCTTTCTTT.

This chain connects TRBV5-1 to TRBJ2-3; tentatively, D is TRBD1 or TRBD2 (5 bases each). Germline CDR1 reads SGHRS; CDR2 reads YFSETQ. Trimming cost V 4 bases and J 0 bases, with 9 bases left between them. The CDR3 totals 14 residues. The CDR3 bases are TGCGCCAGCAGCCCTGAGGGGAGCACAGATACGCAGTATTTT. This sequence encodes CASSPEGSTDTQYF.

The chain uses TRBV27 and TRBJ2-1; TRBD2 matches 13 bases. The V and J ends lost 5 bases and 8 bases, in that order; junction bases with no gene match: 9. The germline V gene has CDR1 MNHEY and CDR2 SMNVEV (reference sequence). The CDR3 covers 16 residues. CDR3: CASSTGTSGTWYEQFF. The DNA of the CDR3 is TGTGCCAGCAGTACCGGGACTAGCGGGACTTGGTATGAGCAGTTCTTC.

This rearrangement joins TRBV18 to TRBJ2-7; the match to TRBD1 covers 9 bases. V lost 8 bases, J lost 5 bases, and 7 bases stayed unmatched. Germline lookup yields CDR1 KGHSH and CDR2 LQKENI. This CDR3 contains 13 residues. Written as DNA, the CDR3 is TGTGCCAGCATCAGACAGGGGGGCGACGAGCAGTACTTC. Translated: CASIRQGGDEQYF.

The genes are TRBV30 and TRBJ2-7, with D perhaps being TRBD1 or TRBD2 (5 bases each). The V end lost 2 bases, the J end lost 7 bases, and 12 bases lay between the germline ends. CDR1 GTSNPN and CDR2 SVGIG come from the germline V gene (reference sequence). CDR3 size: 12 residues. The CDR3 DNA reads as TGTGCCTGGAGTACAGGACCGGGGGAGCAGTACTTC. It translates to CAWSTGPGEQYF. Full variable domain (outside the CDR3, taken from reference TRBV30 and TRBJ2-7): SQTIHQWPATLVQPVGSPLSLECTVEGTSNPNLYWYRQAAGRGLQLLFYSVGIGQISSEVPQNLSASRPQDRQFILSSKKLLLSDSGFYLCAWSTGPGEQYFGPGTRLTVT.

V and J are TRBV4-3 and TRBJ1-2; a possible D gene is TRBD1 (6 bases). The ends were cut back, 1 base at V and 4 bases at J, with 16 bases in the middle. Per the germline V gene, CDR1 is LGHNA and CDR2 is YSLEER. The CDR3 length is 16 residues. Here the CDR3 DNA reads TGCGCCAGCAGCCAAGCAGGGAAGGGGGGTACCTATGGCTACACCTTC. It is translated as CASSQAGKGGTYGYTF.

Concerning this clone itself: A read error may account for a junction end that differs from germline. The CDR3 spells CASSYGVRETQYF. DNA of the CDR3: TGTGCTAGCAGCTACGGAGTCAGGGAGACCCAGTACTTC. This chain links TRBV7-7 with TRBJ2-5; the D is unclear. Germline CDR1 SSHAT, CDR2 FNYEAQ (reference sequence). There are 13 residues in the CDR3.

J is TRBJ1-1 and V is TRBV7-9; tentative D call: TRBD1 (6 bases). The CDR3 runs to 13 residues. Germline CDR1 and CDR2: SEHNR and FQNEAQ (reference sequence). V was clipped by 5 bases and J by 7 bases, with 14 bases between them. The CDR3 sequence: CASSHPGGGEAFF. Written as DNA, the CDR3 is TGTGCCAGCAGCCACCCTGGGGGCGGTGAAGCTTTCTTT.

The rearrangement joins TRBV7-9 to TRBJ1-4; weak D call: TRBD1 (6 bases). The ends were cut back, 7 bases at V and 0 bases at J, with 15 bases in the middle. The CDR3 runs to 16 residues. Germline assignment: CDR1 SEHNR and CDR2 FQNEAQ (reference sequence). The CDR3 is CASTQGTGATNEKLFF. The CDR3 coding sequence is TGTGCCAGCACCCAGGGGACTGGTGCAACTAATGAAAAACTGTTTTTT. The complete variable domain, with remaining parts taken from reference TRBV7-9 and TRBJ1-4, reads DTGVSQNPRHKITKRGQNVTFRCDPISEHNRLYWYRQTLGQGPEFLTYFQNEAQLEKSRLLSDRFSAERPKGSFSTLEIQRTEQGDSAMYLCASTQGTGATNEKLFFGSGTQLSVL.

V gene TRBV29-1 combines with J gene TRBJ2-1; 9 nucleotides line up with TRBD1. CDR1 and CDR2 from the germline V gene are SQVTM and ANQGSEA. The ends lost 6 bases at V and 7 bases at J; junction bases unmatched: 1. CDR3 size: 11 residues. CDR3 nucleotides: TGCAGCGTAGACAGGGGGAATGAGCAGTTCTTC. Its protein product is CSVDRGNEQFF.

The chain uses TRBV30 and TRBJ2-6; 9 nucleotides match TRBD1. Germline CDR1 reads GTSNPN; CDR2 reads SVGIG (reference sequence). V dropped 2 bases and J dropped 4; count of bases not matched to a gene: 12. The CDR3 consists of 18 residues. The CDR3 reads CAWSRRDRATPGANVLTF. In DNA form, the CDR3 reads TGTGCCTGGAGTCGCCGGGACAGGGCTACCCCGGGGGCCAACGTCCTGACTTTC.

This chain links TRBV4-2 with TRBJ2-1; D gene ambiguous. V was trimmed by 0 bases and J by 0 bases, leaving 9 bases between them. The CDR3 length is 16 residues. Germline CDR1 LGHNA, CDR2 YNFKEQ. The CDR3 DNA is TGTGCCAGCAGCCAAGATGCGGAGAGCTCCTACAATGAGCAGTTCTTC. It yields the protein CASSQDAESSYNEQFF.

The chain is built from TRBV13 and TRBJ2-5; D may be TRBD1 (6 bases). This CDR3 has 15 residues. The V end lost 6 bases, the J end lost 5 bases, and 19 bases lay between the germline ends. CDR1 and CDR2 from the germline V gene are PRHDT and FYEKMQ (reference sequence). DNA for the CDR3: TGTGCCAGCAGTCGTGGGGGCATATCGGGCGAGACCCAGTACTTC. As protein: CASSRGGISGETQYF.

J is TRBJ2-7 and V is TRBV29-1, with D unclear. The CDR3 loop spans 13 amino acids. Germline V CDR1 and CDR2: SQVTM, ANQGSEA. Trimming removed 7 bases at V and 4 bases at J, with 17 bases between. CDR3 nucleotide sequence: TGCAGCGCCTCACTCTCACCTGGATACGAGCAGTACTTC. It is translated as CSASLSPGYEQYF.

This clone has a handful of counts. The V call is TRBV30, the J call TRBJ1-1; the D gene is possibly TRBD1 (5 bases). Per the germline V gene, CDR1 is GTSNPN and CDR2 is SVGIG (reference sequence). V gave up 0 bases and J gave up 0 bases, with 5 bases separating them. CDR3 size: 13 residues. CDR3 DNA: TGTGCCTGGAGTGTAGGGGTGAACACTGAAGCTTTCTTT. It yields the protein CAWSVGVNTEAFF. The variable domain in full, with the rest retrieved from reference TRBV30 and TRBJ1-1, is SQTIHQWPATLVQPVGSPLSLECTVEGTSNPNLYWYRQAAGRGLQLLFYSVGIGQISSEVPQNLSASRPQDRQFILSSKKLLLSDSGFYLCAWSVGVNTEAFFGQGTRLTVV.

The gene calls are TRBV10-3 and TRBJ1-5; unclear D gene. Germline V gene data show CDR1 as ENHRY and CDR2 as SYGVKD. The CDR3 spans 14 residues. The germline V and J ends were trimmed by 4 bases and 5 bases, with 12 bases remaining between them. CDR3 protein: CAISGAAFDQPQHF. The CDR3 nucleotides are TGTGCCATCAGTGGGGCTGCATTCGATCAGCCCCAGCATTTT.

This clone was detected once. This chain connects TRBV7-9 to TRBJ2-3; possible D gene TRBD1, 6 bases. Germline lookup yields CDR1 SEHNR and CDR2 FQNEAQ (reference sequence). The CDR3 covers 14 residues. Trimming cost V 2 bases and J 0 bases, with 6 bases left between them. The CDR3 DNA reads TGTGCCAGCAGCTTACAGGGGAGCACAGATACGCAGTATTTT. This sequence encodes CASSLQGSTDTQYF.

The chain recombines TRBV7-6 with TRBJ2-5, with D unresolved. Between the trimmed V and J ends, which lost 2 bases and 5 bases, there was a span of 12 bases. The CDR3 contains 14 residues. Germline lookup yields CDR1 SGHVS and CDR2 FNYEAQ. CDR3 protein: CASSLQAAVETQYF. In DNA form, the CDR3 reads TGTGCCAGCAGCTTACAGGCCGCGGTGGAGACCCAGTACTTC.

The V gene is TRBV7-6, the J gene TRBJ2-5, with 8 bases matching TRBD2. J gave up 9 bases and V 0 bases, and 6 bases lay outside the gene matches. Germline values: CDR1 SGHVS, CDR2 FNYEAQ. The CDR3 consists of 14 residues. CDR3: CASSLALRGGSQYF. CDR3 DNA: TGTGCCAGCAGCTTAGCGTTACGCGGGGGGTCCCAGTACTTC.